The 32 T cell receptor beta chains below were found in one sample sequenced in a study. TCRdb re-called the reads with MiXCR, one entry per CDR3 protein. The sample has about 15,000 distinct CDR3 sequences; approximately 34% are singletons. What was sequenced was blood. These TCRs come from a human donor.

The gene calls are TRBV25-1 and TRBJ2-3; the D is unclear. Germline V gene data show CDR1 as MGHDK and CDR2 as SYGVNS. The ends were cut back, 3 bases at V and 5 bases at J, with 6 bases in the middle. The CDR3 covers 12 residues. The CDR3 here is CASSDWGDTQYF. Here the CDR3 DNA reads TGTGCCAGCAGTGATTGGGGAGATACGCAGTATTTT.

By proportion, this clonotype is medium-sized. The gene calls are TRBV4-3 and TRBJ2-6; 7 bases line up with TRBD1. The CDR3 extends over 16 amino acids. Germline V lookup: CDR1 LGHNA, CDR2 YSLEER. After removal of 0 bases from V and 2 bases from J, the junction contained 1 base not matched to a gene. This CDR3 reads CASSQDQGAGANVLTF. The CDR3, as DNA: TGCGCCAGCAGCCAAGATCAGGGGGCTGGGGCCAACGTCCTGACTTTC.

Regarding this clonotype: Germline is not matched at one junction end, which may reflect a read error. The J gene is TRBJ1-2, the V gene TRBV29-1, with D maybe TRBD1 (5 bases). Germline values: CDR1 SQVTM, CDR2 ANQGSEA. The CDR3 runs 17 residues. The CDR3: CSVEDWGGRERNYGHTF. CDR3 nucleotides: TGCAGCGTTGAAGACTGGGGGGGTCGGGAGCGTAACTATGGCCACACCTTC.

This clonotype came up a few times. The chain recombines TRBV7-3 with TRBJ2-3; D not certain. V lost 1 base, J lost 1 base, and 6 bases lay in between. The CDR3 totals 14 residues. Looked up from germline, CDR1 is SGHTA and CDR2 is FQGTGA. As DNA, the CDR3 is TGTGCCAGCAGCTTAAGGGGTGGCACAGATACGCAGTATTTT. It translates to CASSLRGGTDTQYF.

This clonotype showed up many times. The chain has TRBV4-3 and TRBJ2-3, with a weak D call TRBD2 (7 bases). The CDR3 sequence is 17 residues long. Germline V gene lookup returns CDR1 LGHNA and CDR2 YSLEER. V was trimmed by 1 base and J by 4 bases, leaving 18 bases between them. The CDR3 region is CASSQVPSGGGADTQYF. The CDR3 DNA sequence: TGCGCCAGCAGCCAAGTTCCTAGCGGAGGGGGAGCAGATACGCAGTATTTT.

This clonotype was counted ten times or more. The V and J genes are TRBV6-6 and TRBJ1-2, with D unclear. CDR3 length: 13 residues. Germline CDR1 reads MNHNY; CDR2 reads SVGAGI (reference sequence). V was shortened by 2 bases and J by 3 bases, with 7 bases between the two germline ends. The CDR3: CASSYGRDYGYTF. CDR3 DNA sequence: TGTGCCAGCAGTTACGGGAGGGACTATGGCTACACCTTC.

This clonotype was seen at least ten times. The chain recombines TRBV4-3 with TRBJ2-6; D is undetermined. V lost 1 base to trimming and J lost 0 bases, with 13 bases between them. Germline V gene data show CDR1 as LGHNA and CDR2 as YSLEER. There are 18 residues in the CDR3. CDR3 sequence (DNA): TGCGCCAGCAGCCAAGGCTCAGATTTAAGCTCTGGGGCCAACGTCCTGACTTTC. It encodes CASSQGSDLSSGANVLTF.

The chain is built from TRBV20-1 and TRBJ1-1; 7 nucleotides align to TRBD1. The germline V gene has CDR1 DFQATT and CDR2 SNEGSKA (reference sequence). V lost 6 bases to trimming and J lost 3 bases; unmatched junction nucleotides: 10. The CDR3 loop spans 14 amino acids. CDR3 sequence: CSAVKGGFDTEAFF. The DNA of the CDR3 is TGCAGTGCGGTGAAAGGGGGCTTTGACACTGAAGCTTTCTTT.

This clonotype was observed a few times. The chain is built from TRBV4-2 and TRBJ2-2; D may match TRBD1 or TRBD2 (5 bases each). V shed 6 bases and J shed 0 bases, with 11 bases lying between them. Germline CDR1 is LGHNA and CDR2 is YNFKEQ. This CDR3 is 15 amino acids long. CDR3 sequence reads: CASSPGTANTGELFF. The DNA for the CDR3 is TGTGCCAGCAGTCCCGGGACGGCGAACACCGGGGAGCTGTTTTTT.

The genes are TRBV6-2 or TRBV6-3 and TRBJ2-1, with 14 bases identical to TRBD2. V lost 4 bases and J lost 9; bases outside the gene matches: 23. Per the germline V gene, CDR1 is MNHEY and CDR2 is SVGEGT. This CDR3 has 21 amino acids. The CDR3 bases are TGTGCCAGCAGTTCGATAAGCGGCCGCCATGGAGGGACTAGCGGGAGTGGTGAGCAGTTCTTC. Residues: CASSSISGRHGGTSGSGEQFF.

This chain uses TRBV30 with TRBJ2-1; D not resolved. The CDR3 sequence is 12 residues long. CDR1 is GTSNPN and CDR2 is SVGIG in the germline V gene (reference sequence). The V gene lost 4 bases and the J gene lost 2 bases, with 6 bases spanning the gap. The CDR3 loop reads CAWTRTYNEQFF. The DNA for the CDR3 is TGTGCCTGGACTCGGACCTACAATGAGCAGTTCTTC.

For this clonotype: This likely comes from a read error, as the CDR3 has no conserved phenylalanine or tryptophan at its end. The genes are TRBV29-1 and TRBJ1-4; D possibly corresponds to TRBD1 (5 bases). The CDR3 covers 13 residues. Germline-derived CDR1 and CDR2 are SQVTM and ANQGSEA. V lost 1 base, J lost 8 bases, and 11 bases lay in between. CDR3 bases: TGCAGCGTTGAAGGCGGGACGAAGGAAAAACTGTTTTGT. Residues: CSVEGGTKEKLFC.

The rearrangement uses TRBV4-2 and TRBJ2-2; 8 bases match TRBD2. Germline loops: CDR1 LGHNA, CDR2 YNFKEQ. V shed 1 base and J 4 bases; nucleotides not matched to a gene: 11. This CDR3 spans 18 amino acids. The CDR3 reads CASSQGLAGGAATGELFF. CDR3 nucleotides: TGTGCCAGCAGCCAAGGTCTGGCGGGAGGAGCGGCCACCGGGGAGCTGTTTTTT.

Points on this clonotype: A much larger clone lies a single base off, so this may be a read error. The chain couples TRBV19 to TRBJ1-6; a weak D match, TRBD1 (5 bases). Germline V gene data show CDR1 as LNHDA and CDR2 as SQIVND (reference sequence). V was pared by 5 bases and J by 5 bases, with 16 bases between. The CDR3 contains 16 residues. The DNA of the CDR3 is TGTGCCAGTAGTCCACTGTCCGGGACGGATAATTCACCCCTCCACTTT. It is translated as CASSPLSGTDNSPLHF.

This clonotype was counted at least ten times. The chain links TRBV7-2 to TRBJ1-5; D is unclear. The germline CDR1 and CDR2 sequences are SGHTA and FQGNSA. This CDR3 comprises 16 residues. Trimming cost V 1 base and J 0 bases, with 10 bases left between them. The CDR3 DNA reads TGTGCCAGCAGCTTAGATGGACCCTATAGCAATCAGCCCCAGCATTTT. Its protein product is CASSLDGPYSNQPQHF.

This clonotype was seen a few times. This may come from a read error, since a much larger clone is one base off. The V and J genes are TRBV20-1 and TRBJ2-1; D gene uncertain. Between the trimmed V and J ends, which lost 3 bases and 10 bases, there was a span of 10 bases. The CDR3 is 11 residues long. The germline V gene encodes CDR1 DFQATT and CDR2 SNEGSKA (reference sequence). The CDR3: CSASYSHEQFF. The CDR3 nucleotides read TGCAGTGCTAGTTACTCACACGAGCAGTTCTTC.

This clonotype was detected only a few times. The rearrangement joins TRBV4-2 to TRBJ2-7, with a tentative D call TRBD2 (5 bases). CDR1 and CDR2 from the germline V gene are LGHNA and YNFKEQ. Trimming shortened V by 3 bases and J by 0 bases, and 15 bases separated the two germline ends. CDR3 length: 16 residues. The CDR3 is CASSQRAQDSSYEQYF. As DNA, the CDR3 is TGTGCCAGCAGCCAGCGGGCCCAGGATAGCTCCTACGAGCAGTACTTC.

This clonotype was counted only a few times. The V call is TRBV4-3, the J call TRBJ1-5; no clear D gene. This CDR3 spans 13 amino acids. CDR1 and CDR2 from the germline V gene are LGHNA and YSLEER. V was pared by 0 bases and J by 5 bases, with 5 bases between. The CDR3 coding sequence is TGCGCCAGCAGCCAAGACTTTGATCAGCCCCAGCATTTT. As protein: CASSQDFDQPQHF.

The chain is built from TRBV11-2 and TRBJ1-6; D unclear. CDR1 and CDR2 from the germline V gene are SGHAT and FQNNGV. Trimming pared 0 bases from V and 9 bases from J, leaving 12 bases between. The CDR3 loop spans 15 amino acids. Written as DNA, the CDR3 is TGTGCCAGCAGCTTAGATTTCGGACTGGTTTCACCCCTCCACTTT. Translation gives CASSLDFGLVSPLHF.

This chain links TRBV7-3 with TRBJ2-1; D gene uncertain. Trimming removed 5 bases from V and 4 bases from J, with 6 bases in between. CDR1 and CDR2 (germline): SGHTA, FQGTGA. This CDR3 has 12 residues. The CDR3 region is CASSPTYNEQFF. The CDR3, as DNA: TGTGCCAGCAGCCCAACGTACAATGAGCAGTTCTTC.

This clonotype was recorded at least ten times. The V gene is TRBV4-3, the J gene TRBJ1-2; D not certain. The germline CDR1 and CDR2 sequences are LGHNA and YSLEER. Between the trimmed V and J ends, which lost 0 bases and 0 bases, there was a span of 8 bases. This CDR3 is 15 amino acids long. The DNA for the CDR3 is TGCGCCAGCAGCCAAGACTCCCGGGCTAACTATGGCTACACCTTC. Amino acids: CASSQDSRANYGYTF.

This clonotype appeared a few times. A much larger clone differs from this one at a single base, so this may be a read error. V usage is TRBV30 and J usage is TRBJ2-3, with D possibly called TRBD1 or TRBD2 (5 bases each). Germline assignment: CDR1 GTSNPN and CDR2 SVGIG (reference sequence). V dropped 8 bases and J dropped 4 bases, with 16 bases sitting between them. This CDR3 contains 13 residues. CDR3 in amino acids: CARNRDGSDTQYF. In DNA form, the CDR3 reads TGTGCCCGGAACCGGGACGGTTCAGATACGCAGTATTTT.

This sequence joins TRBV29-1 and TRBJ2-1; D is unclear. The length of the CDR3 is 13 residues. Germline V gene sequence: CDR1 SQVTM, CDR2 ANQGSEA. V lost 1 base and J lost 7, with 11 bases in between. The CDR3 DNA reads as TGCAGCGTTGAAGGCCGTGACGCAAATGAGCAGTTCTTC. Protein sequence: CSVEGRDANEQFF.

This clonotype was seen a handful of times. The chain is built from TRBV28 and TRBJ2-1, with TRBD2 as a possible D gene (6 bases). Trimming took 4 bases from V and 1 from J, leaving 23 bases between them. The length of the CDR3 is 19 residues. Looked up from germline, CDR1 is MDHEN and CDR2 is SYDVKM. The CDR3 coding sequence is TGTGCCAGCAGTTCGATAAGCGGCCGCCATGGAGGGTCCTACAATGAGCAGTTCTTC. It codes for CASSSISGRHGGSYNEQFF.

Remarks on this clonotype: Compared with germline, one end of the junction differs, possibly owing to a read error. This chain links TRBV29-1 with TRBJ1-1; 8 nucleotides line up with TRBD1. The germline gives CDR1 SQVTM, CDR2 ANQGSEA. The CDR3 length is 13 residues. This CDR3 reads CNIVGTGGTEAFF. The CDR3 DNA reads TGTAACATTGTGGGGACAGGCGGAACTGAAGCTTTCTTT.

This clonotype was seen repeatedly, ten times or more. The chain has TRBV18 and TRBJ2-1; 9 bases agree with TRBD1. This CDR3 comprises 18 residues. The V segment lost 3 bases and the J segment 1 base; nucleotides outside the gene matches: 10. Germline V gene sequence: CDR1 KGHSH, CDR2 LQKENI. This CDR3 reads CASSPRGGGTGSYNEQFF. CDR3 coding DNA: TGTGCCAGCTCACCTCGCGGAGGTGGGACAGGGTCCTACAATGAGCAGTTCTTC. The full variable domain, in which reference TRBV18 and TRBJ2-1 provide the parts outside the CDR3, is NAGVMQNPRHLVRRRGQEARLRCSPMKGHSHVYWYRQLPEEGLKFMVYLQKENIIDESGMPKERFSAEFPKEGPSILRIQQVVRGDSAAYFCASSPRGGGTGSYNEQFFGPGTRLTVL.

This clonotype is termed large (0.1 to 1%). The CDR3 loop is CASSQDFGLVSPLHF. In DNA, the CDR3 is TGCGCCAGCAGCCAAGATTTCGGACTGGTTTCACCCCTCCACTTT. This chain uses TRBV4-3 with TRBJ1-6, with unresolved D. Germline-derived CDR1 and CDR2 are LGHNA and YSLEER. The CDR3 runs to 15 residues. Trimming removed 0 bases from V and 9 bases from J, with 12 bases in between.

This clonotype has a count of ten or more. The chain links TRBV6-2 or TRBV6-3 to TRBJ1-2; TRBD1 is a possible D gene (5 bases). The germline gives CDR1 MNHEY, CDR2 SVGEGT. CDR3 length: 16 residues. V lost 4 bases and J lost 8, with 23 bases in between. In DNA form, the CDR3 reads TGTGCCAGCAGTTCCCCGGGACGGCCGGGCTCCTCAGGCTACACCTTC. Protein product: CASSSPGRPGSSGYTF.

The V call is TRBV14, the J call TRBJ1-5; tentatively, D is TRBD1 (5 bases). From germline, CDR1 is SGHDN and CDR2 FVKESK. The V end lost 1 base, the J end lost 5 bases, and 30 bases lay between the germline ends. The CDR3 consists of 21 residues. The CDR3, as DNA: TGTGCCAGCAGCCAAGGACCCCCCGGGGGGTGGATCTCCCATTCTGATCAGCCCCAGCATTTT. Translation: CASSQGPPGGWISHSDQPQHF.

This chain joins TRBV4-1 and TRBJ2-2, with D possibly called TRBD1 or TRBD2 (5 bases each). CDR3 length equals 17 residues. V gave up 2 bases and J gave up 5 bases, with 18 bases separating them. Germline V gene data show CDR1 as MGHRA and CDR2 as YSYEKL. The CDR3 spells CASSQLNSGQVTGELFF. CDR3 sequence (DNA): TGCGCCAGCAGCCAATTAAATTCGGGGCAGGTTACCGGGGAGCTGTTTTTT.

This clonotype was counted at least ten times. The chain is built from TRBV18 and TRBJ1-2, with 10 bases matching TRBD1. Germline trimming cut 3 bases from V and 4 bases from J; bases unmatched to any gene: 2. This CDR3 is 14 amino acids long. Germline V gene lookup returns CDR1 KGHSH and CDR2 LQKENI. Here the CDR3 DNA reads TGTGCCAGCTCACCCGGGACAGGGGCCTATGGCTACACCTTC. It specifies CASSPGTGAYGYTF.

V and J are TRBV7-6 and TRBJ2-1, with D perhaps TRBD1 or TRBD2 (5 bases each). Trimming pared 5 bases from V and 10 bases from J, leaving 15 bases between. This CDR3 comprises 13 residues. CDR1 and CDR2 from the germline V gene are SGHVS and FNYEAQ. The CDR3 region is CASSPGPNYEQFF. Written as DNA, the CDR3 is TGTGCCAGCAGCCCGGGACCGAACTACGAGCAGTTCTTC.